This T cell receptor (beta chain) is from a study of T cells after yellow fever vaccination. This clonotype has just a few counts. MiXCR, applied by TCRdb to the 5' RACE reads, yields one record per CDR3 protein. The sample lists 300,000 to 400,000 distinct CDR3 sequences, about an eighth seen once, with 2.5% to 3.5% in the top ten. This receptor was identified in a man aged 18-30 years who received the YFV17D yellow fever vaccine. The input for sequencing was CD4+ T cells sorted from PBMCs, taken 15 days after the yellow fever booster vaccination.

The CDR3 DNA reads as TGTGCCAGCAGATGGCTCCAAGCTTTCTTT. This encodes CASRWLQAFF. The rearrangement links TRBV2 to TRBJ1-1; D call uncertain. The CDR3 runs to 10 residues. The germline V gene has CDR1 SNHLY and CDR2 FYNNEI. V lost 6 bases to trimming and J lost 9 bases, with 8 bases between them.